Each of the 20 T cell receptor beta chains below was sequenced from the same sample in a study of radiotherapy plus CTLA-4 blockade in lung cancer. The assay was immunoSEQ multiplex PCR, and TCRdb's table has in-frame clones only and misses some. The data contain about 66,000 clones, under 85% of them singletons. The sequenced sample was peripheral blood, obtained from a patient treated with radiotherapy plus ipilimumab. The receptors come from a human donor with non-small cell lung cancer who had a partial response to radiotherapy plus ipilimumab.

V usage is TRBV19 and J usage is TRBJ1-2; D is unclear. V lost 3 bases, J lost 1 base, and 6 bases lay in between. This CDR3 is built from 13 residues. Looked up from germline, CDR1 is LNHDA and CDR2 is SQIVND (reference sequence). CDR3 amino acids: CASSIHGNYGYTF. Written as DNA, the CDR3 is TGTGCCAGTAGTATCCACGGTAACTATGGCTACACCTTC.

This clone was seen more than once but under ten times. The V and J genes are TRBV27 and TRBJ2-1; TRBD1 is a possible D gene (6 bases). CDR3 length: 15 residues. The V end lost 2 bases, the J end lost 0 bases, and 8 bases lay between the germline ends. Germline loops: CDR1 MNHEY, CDR2 SMNVEV (reference sequence). CDR3 coding DNA: TGTGCCAGCAGTTTACAGGGGAGCTCCTACAATGAGCAGTTCTTC. It encodes CASSLQGSSYNEQFF.

The chain links TRBV6-1 to TRBJ2-7; the D gene is possibly TRBD1 (5 bases). Germline-derived CDR1 and CDR2 are MNHNS and SASEGT. The CDR3 totals 12 residues. V dropped 2 bases and J dropped 7 bases, with 9 bases sitting between them. The CDR3 DNA reads TGTGCCAGCAGTGAAAGGACATTGGAGCAGTACTTC. Its protein is CASSERTLEQYF.

The CDR3 DNA is TGTGCCAGCAGCTCCCGGGGCCGAGGAACTAGCGGGACCAATGAGCAGTTCTTC. Protein product: CASSSRGRGTSGTNEQFF. The chain employs TRBV9 and TRBJ2-1, with TRBD2 identical over 10 bases. This CDR3 spans 18 amino acids. Germline-derived CDR1 and CDR2 are SGDLS and YYNGEE. Trimming cost V 4 bases and J 6 bases; bases outside gene matches: 16.

The chain employs TRBV19 and TRBJ1-4, with D possibly TRBD1 on 5 matching bases. The CDR3 has 17 amino acids. CDR1 is LNHDA, CDR2 SQIVND, per germline (reference sequence). With 0 bases removed from V and 0 bases from J, the gap between germline ends came to 11 bases. The CDR3 region is CASSIDGRVTTNEKLFF. The CDR3 DNA reads as TGTGCCAGTAGTATAGATGGCAGGGTCACAACTAATGAAAAACTGTTTTTT.

The J gene is TRBJ1-2, the V gene TRBV5-1, with TRBD1 matching over 7 bases. The J segment lost 3 bases and the V segment lost 2 bases, leaving 4 bases of the junction unmatched. Per germline, CDR1 SGHRS and CDR2 YFSETQ. There are 14 residues in the CDR3. Written as DNA, the CDR3 is TGCGCCAGCAGCTTCTCCGGGACAGACTATGGCTACACCTTC. This codes for CASSFSGTDYGYTF. Combining the CDR3 with reference TRBV5-1 and TRBJ1-2 gives the whole variable domain KAGVTQTPRYLIKTRGQQVTLSCSPISGHRSVSWYQQTPGQGLQFLFEYFSETQRNKGNFPGRFSGRQFSNSRSEMNVSTLELGDSALYLCASSFSGTDYGYTFGSGTRLTVV.

This rearrangement joins TRBV2 to TRBJ2-7; D remains unclear. The CDR3 contains 16 residues. Trimming took 5 bases from V and 4 from J, leaving 21 bases between them. Germline lookup yields CDR1 SNHLY and CDR2 FYNNEI. The CDR3 protein is CASSQNRLPPTYEQYF. The CDR3 DNA is TGTGCCAGCAGTCAGAACCGACTTCCTCCTACTTACGAGCAGTACTTC.

This clone showed up just once. CDR3 sequence reads: CASSQDGEREPGEQFF. The DNA of the CDR3 is TGCGCCAGCAGCCAAGATGGGGAGAGGGAGCCGGGAGAGCAGTTCTTC. The V call is TRBV4-1, the J call TRBJ2-1, with D possibly matching TRBD2 (5 bases). The CDR3 runs to 16 residues. V was pared by 0 bases and J by 10 bases, with 19 bases between. The V gene's germline CDR1 is MGHRA and CDR2 YSYEKL.

This chain uses TRBV30 with TRBJ2-7; 7 positions match TRBD2. This CDR3 has 14 amino acids. Trimming took 2 bases from V and 0 from J; bases not matched to a gene: 4. In germline, CDR1 is GTSNPN, CDR2 SVGIG (reference sequence). The CDR3 loop reads CAWSRGGSSYEQYF. The CDR3, as DNA: TGTGCCTGGAGTAGGGGCGGGAGCTCCTACGAGCAGTACTTC.

This chain links TRBV19 with TRBJ1-2; D is uncertain. The CDR3 loop spans 14 amino acids. Germline CDR1 LNHDA, CDR2 SQIVND (reference sequence). Trimming took off 5 bases at V and 8 bases at J, with 18 bases between the two ends. The CDR3 DNA follows: TGTGCCAGTAGTCCACAGACCTTTTTCGAAGGCTACACCTTC. Translated: CASSPQTFFEGYTF.

This clone has more than one count but fewer than ten. The V gene is TRBV5-6, the J gene TRBJ2-3; 10 bases map to TRBD2. This CDR3 is 15 amino acids long. The junction had 11 bases not matched to a gene; V was cut back by 4 bases and J by 9 bases. In germline, CDR1 is SGHDT, CDR2 YYEEEE. CDR3 region: CASSRGLAGDGTQYF. Written as DNA, the CDR3 is TGTGCCAGCAGCCGGGGGCTAGCGGGAGACGGGACGCAGTATTTT.

This clone was recorded only once. This sequence joins TRBV4-1 and TRBJ1-2; D gene ambiguous. The CDR3 consists of 14 residues. The V gene's germline CDR1 is MGHRA and CDR2 YSYEKL. Between the trimmed V and J ends, which lost 1 base and 8 bases, there was a span of 14 bases. CDR3 nucleotides: TGCGCCAGCAGCCAAGTCAGCGCCCCTGGAGGCTACACCTTC. It codes for CASSQVSAPGGYTF.

The count of this clone is one. Other DNA sequences in the same sample also yield this CDR3. The chain carries TRBV5-1 and TRBJ2-3; the match to TRBD2 covers 12 bases. The J segment lost 5 bases and the V segment lost 0 bases, leaving 4 bases of the junction unmatched. The CDR3 runs 16 residues. The germline gives CDR1 SGHRS, CDR2 YFSETQ. The CDR3 bases are TGCGCCAGCAGCTTGGGACTAGCGGGAGTTCGAGATACGCAGTATTTT. Its protein is CASSLGLAGVRDTQYF.

This chain links TRBV5-1 with TRBJ2-2; a possible D gene is TRBD2 (6 bases). This CDR3 has 16 amino acids. CDR1 SGHRS and CDR2 YFSETQ come from the germline V gene. V shed 0 bases and J shed 0 bases, with 9 bases lying between them. CDR3 nucleotide sequence: TGCGCCAGCAGCTTGGCTCTAGCGACGAACACCGGGGAGCTGTTTTTT. Translated, it gives CASSLALATNTGELFF.

The chain combines TRBV6-5 with TRBJ2-5; possible D gene TRBD1, 7 bases. The CDR3 consists of 15 residues. Trimming shortened V by 6 bases and J by 1 base, and 15 bases separated the two germline ends. CDR1 MNHEY and CDR2 SVGAGI come from the germline V gene. CDR3 protein: CASRAGTVFQETQYF. CDR3 coding DNA: TGTGCCAGCAGGGCGGGGACAGTATTCCAAGAGACCCAGTACTTC.

The rearrangement uses TRBV11-2 and TRBJ2-5; possibly TRBD2 for D (5 bases). The end of the DNA is better explained by TRBJ2-7, so the J call may be wrong. Per the germline V gene, CDR1 is SGHAT and CDR2 is FQNNGV. CDR3 length: 15 amino acids. This CDR3 reads CASSLASSYSYEQYF. Here the CDR3 DNA reads TGTGCCAGCAGCTTAGCTAGCAGCTACTCCTACGAGCAGTACTTC.

The chain links TRBV5-1 to TRBJ2-2; D is possibly TRBD1 (6 bases). Trimming shortened V by 3 bases and J by 0 bases, and 15 bases separated the two germline ends. Germline V gene sequence: CDR1 SGHRS, CDR2 YFSETQ. The CDR3 has 17 amino acids. The CDR3 loop reads CASSWRTDSSNTGELFF. In DNA, the CDR3 is TGCGCCAGCAGCTGGAGGACAGATTCCTCGAACACCGGGGAGCTGTTTTTT.

The chain has TRBV28 and TRBJ2-6; D is perhaps TRBD2 (5 bases). Looked up from germline, CDR1 is MDHEN and CDR2 is SYDVKM. This CDR3 has 16 residues. V dropped 2 bases and J dropped 2 bases, with 10 bases sitting between them. The CDR3 sequence: CASSLRPGAGANVLTF. CDR3 in DNA: TGTGCCAGCAGTTTAAGGCCCGGGGCTGGGGCCAACGTCCTGACTTTC.

The chain combines TRBV27 with TRBJ1-2; TRBD1 might be the D (5 bases). The CDR3 has 13 residues. Trimming took 2 bases from V and 7 from J, leaving 11 bases between them. Germline CDR1 MNHEY, CDR2 SMNVEV (reference sequence). The DNA of the CDR3 is TGTGCCAGCAGTTTAGGCAGGGAGGTTGGCTACACCTTC. It yields the protein CASSLGREVGYTF.

There are a few counts of this clone. The genes are TRBV4-2 and TRBJ1-4; D is undetermined. The V gene lost 1 base and the J gene lost 8 bases, with 11 bases spanning the gap. Germline CDR1 is LGHNA and CDR2 is YNFKEQ. CDR3 size: 14 residues. CDR3 nucleotide sequence: TGTGCCAGCAGCCAAGGTGGCAGCGGAGAAAAACTGTTTTTT. Encoded protein: CASSQGGSGEKLFF.